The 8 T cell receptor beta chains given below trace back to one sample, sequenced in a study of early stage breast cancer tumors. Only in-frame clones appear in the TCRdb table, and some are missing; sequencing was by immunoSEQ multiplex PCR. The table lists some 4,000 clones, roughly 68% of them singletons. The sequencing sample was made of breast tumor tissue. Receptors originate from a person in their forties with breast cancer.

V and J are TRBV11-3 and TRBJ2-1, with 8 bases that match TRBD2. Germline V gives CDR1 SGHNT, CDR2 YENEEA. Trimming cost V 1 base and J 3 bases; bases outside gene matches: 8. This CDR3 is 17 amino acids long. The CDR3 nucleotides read TGTGCCAGCAGCTTAGCCCCGGTACTAGCGGACTACAATGAGCAGTTCTTC. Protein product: CASSLAPVLADYNEQFF. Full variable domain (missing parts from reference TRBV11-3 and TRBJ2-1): EAGVVQSPRYKIIEKKQPVAFWCNPISGHNTLYWYLQNLGQGPELLIRYENEEAVDDSQLPKDRFSAERLKGVDSTLKIQPAELGDSAVYLCASSLAPVLADYNEQFFGPGTRLTVL.

CDR3 sequence (DNA): TGTGCCAGCAGCCCCTGGACTAGCGGGGGAAATGAGCAGTTCTTC. Its protein is CASSPWTSGGNEQFF. This chain joins TRBV7-2 and TRBJ2-1, with 13 bases identical to TRBD2. The V segment lost 5 bases and the J segment 7 bases; nucleotides outside the gene matches: 5. This CDR3 is built from 15 residues. Germline values: CDR1 SGHTA, CDR2 FQGNSA. Supplemented by reference TRBV7-2 and TRBJ2-1, the full variable domain reads GAGVSQSPSNKVTEKGKDVELRCDPISGHTALYWYRQSLGQGLEFLIYFQGNSAPDKSGLPSDRFSAERTGGSVSTLTIQRTQQEDSAVYLCASSPWTSGGNEQFFGPGTRLTVL.

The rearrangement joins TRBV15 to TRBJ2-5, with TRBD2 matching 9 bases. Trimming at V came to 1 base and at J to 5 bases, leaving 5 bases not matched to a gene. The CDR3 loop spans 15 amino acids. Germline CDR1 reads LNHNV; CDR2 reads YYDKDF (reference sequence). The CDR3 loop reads CATSRGLTSGETQYF. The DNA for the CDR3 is TGTGCCACCAGCAGAGGACTCACTAGCGGGGAGACCCAGTACTTC.

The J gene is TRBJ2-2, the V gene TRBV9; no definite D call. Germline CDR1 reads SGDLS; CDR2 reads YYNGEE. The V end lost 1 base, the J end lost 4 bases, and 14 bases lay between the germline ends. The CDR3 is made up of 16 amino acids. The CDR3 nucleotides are TGTGCCAGCAGCGTACGTGAGGTGATAGGCACCGGGGAGCTGTTTTTT. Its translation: CASSVREVIGTGELFF.

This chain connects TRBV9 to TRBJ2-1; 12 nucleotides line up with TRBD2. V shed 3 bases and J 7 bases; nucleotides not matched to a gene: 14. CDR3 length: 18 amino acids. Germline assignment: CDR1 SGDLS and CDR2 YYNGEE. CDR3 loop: CASSAPRLAGVGANEQFF. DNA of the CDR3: TGTGCCAGCAGCGCCCCCCGACTAGCGGGAGTGGGTGCGAATGAGCAGTTCTTC.

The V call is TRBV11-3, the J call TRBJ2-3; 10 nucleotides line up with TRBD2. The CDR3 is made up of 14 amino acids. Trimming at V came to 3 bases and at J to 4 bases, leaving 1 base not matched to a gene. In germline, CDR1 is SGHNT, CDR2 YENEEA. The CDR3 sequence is CASSFSGRPDTQYF. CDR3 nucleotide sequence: TGTGCCAGCAGCTTTAGCGGGAGGCCAGATACGCAGTATTTT.

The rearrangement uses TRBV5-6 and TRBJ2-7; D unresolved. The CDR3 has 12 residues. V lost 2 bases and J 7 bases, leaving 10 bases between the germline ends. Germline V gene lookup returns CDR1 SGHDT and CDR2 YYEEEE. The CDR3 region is CASSFPAGEQYF. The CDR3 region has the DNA TGTGCCAGCAGCTTTCCAGCTGGGGAGCAGTACTTC.

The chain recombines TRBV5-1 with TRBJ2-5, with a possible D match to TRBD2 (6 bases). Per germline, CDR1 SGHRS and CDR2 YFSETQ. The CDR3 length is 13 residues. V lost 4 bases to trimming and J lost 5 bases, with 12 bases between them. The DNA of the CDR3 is TGCGCCAGCAGCGGAGGGGTTCGGGAGACCCAGTACTTC. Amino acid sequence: CASSGGVRETQYF.